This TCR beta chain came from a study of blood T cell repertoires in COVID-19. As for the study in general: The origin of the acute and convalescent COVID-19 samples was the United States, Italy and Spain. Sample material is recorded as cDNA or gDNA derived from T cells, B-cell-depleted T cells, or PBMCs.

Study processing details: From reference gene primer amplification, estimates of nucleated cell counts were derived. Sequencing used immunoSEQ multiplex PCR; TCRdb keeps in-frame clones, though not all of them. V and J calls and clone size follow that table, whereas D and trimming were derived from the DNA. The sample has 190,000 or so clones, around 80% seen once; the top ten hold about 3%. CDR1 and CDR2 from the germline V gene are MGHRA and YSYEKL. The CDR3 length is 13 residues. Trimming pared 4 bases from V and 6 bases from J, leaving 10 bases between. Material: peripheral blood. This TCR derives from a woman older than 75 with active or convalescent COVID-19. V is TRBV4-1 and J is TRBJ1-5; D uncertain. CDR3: CASSRPGSQPQHF. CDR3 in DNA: TGCGCCAGCAGCCGCCCAGGATCTCAGCCCCAGCATTTT.